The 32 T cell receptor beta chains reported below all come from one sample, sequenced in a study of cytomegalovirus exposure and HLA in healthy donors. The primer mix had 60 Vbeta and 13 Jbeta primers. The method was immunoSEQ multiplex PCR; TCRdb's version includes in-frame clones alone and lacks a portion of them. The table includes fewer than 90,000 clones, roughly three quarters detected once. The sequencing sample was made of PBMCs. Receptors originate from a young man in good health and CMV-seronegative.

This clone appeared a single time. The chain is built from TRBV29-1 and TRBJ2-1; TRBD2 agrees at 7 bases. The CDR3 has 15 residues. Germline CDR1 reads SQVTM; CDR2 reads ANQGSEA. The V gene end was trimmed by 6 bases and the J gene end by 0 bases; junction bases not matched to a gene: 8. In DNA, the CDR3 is TGCAGCGTCCAAGCGGGACCCAGCTCCTACAATGAGCAGTTCTTC. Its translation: CSVQAGPSSYNEQFF.

This CDR3 reads CASSPPNSEGKDTQYF. DNA for the CDR3: TGTGCCAGCTCACCACCAAATAGCGAAGGAAAAGATACGCAGTATTTT. V usage is TRBV18 and J usage is TRBJ2-3; D is possibly TRBD2 (5 bases). This CDR3 has 16 amino acids. Germline-derived CDR1 and CDR2 are KGHSH and LQKENI. V was cut by 0 bases and J by 5 bases, with 15 bases left in between.

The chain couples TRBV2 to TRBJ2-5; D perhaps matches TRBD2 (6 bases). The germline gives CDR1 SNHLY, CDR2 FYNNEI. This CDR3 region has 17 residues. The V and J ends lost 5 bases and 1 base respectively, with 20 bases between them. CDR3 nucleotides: TGTGCCAGCAGTCCCAATATAGCGGCGGGTGTCCAAGAGACCCAGTACTTC. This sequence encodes CASSPNIAAGVQETQYF.

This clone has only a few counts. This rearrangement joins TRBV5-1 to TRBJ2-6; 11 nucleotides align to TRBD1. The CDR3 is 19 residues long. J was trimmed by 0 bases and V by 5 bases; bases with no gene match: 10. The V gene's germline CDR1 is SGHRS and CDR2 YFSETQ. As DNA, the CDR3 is TGCGCCAGCAGACCGACGGACAGGGGGCGATTCTCTGGGGCCAACGTCCTGACTTTC. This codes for CASRPTDRGRFSGANVLTF.

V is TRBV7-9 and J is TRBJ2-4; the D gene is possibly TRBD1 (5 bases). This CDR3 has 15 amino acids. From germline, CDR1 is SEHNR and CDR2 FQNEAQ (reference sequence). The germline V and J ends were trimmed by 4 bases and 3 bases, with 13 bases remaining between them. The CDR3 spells CASSSTQGFKNIQYF. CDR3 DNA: TGTGCCAGCAGCTCCACCCAGGGTTTCAAAAACATTCAGTACTTC.

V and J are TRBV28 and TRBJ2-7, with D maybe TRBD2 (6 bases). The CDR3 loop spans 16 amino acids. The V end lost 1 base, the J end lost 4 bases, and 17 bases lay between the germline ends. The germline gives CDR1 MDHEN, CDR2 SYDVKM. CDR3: CASSLYGGLGRYEQYF. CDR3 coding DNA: TGTGCCAGCAGTTTATACGGGGGTTTAGGGCGTTACGAGCAGTACTTC.

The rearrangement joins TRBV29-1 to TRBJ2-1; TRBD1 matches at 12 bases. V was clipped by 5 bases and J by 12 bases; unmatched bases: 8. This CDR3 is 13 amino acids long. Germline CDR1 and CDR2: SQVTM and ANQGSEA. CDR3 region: CSVRGQGALGQFF. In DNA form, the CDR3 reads TGCAGCGTTCGGGGACAGGGGGCTTTGGGGCAGTTCTTC.

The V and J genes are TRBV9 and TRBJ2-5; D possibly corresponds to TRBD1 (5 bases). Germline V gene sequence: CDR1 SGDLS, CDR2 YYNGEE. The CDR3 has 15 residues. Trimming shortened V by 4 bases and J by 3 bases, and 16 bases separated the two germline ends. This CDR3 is CASSPHRTSKETQYF. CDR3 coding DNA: TGTGCCAGCAGCCCCCACCGGACAAGCAAAGAGACCCAGTACTTC.

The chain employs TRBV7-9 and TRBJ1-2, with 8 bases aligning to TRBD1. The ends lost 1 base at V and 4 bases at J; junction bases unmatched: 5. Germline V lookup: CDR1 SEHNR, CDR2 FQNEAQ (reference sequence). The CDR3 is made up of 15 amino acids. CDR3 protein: CASSLVGQEAYGYTF. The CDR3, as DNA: TGTGCCAGCAGCTTAGTGGGACAGGAGGCCTATGGCTACACCTTC.

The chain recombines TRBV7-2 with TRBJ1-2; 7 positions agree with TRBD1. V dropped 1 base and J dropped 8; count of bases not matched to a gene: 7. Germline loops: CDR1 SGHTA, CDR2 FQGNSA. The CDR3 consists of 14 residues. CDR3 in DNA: TGTGCCAGCAGCTTAGAGGGACAGTTCCCGGGCTACACCTTC. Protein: CASSLEGQFPGYTF.

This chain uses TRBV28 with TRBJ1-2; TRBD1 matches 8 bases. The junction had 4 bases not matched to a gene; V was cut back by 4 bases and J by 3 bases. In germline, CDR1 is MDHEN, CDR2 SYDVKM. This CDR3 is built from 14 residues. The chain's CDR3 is CASSYLQGDYGYTF. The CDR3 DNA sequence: TGTGCCAGCAGTTACTTACAGGGGGACTATGGCTACACCTTC.

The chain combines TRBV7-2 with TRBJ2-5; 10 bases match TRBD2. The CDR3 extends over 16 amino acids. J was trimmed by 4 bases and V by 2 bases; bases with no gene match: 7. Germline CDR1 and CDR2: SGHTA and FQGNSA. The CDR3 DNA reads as TGTGCCAGCAGCTTAAGGGGGAGACTAGCGGGAGAGACCCAGTACTTC. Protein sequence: CASSLRGRLAGETQYF.

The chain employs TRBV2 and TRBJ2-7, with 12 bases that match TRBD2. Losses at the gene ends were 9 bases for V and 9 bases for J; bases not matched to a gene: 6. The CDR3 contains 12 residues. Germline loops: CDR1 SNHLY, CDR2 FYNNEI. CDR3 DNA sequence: TGTGCCAGAGGACTAGCGGGACCGGGGCAGTACTTC. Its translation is CARGLAGPGQYF.

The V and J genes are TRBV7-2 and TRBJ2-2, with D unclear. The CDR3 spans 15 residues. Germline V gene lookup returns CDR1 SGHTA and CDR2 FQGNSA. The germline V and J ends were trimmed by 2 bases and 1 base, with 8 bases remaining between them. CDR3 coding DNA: TGTGCCAGCAGCTTACGTGTCGTGAACACCGGGGAGCTGTTTTTT. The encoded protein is CASSLRVVNTGELFF.

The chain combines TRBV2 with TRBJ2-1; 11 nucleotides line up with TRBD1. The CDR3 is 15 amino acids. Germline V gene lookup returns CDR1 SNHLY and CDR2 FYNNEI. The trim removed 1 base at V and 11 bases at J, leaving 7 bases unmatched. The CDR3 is CASSEGGTGGQKQFF. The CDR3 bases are TGTGCCAGCAGTGAAGGAGGGACAGGGGGACAAAAGCAGTTCTTC.

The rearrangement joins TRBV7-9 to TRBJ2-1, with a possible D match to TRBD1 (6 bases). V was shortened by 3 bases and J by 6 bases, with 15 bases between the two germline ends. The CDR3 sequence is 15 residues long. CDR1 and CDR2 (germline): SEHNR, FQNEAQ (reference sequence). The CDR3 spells CASSFPRGRSNEQFF. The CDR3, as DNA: TGTGCCAGCAGCTTCCCCAGGGGTAGGTCCAATGAGCAGTTCTTC.

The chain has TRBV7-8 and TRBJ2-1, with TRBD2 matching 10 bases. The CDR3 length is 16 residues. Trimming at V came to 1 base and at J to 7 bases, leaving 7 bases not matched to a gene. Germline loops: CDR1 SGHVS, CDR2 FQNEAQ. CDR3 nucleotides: TGTGCCAGCAGCTTAGGAGCGGGGGGGCGAAGGAATGAGCAGTTCTTC. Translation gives CASSLGAGGRRNEQFF.

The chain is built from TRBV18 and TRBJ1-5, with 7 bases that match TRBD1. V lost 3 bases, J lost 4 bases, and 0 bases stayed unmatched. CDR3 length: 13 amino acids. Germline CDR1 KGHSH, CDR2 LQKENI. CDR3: CASSPGQNQPQHF. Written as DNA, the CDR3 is TGTGCCAGCTCACCGGGACAGAATCAGCCCCAGCATTTT.

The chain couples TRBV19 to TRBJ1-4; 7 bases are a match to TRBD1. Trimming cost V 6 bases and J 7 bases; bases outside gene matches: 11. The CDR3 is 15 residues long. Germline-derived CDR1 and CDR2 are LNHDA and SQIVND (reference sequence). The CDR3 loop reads CASSTPGQPSEKLFF. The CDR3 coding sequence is TGTGCCAGTAGCACACCGGGACAGCCTAGTGAAAAACTGTTTTTT. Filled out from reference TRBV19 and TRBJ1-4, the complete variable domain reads DGGITQSPKYLFRKEGQNVTLSCEQNLNHDAMYWYRQDPGQGLRLIYYSQIVNDFQKGDIAEGYSVSREKKESFPLTVTSAQKNPTAFYLCASSTPGQPSEKLFFGSGTQLSVL.

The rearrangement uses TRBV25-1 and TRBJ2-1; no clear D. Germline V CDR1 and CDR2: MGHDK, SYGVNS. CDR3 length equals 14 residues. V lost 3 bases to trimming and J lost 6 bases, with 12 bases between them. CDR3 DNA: TGTGCCAGCAGTGATGGTAGCAGACGCAATGAGCAGTTCTTC. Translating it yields CASSDGSRRNEQFF.

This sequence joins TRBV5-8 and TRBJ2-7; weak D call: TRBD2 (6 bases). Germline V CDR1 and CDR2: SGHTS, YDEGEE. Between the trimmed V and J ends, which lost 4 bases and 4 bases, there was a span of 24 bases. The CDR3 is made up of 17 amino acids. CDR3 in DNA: TGTGCCAGCAGCCACCTCCGGGGTCGGGAGAATTCTTACGAGCAGTACTTC. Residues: CASSHLRGRENSYEQYF.

The CDR3: CASSLLPRGLGEAFF. CDR3 in DNA: TGTGCCAGCAGCTTATTACCCAGGGGGCTTGGTGAAGCTTTCTTT. The chain couples TRBV11-2 to TRBJ1-1; TRBD1 agrees at 8 bases. Trimming removed 2 bases from V and 7 bases from J; junction bases left unmatched: 9. The CDR3 runs 15 residues. CDR1 and CDR2 (germline): SGHAT, FQNNGV.

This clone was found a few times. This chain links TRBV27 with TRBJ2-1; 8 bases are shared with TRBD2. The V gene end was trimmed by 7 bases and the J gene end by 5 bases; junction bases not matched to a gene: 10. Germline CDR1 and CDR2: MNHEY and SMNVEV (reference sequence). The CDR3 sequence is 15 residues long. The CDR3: CASTNVGGAHNEQFF. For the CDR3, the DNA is TGTGCCAGCACCAACGTCGGGGGGGCCCACAATGAGCAGTTCTTC.

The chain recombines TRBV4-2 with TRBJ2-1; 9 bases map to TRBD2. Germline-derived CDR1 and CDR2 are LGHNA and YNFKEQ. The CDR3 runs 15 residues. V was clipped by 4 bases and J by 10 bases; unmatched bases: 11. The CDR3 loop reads CASSPGLARPREQFF. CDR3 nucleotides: TGTGCCAGCAGCCCTGGACTAGCGCGTCCCCGCGAGCAGTTCTTC.

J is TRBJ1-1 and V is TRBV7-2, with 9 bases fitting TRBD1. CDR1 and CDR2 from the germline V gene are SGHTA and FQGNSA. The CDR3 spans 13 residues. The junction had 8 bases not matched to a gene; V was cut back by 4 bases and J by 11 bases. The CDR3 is CASSSGTGRMAFF. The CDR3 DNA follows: TGTGCCAGCAGCTCCGGGACAGGGCGAATGGCTTTCTTT.

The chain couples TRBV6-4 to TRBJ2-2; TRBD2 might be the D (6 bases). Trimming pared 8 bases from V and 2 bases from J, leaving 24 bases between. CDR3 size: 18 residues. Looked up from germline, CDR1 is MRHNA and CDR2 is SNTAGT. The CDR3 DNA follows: TGTGCCAGCTCCGACGTGTGGGCGGGACGAAAAAACACCGGGGAGCTGTTTTTT. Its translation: CASSDVWAGRKNTGELFF.

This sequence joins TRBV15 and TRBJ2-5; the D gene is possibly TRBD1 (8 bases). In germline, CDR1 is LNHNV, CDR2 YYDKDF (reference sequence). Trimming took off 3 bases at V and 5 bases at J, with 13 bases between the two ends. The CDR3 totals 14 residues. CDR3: CATSRDREGETQYF. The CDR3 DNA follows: TGTGCCACCAGCAGGGACAGGGAGGGGGAGACCCAGTACTTC.

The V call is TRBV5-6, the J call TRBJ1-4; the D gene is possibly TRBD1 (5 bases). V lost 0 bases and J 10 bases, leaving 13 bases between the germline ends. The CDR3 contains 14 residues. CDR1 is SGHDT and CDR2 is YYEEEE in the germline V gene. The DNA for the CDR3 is TGTGCCAGCAGCTTGGGGCCAGGGTGGGGAAAACTGTTTTTT. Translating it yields CASSLGPGWGKLFF.

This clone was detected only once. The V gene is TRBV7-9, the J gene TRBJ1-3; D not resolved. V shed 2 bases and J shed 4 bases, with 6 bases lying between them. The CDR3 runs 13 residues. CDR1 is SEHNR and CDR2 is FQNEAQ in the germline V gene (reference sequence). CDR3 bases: TGTGCCAGCAGCTTAATAGTGGGAAACACCATATATTTT. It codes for CASSLIVGNTIYF.

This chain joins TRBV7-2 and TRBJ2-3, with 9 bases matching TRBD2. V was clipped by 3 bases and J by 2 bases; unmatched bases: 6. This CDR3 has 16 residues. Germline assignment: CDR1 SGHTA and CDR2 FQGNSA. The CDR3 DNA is TGTGCCAGCAGCTTCGGCGGGGGGGCCCTCACAGATACGCAGTATTTT. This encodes CASSFGGGALTDTQYF.

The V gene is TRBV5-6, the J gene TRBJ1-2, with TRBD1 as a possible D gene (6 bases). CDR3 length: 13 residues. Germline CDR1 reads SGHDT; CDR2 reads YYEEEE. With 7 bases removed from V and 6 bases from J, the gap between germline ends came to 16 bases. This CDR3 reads CASLKQGINGYTF. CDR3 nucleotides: TGTGCCAGCTTGAAGCAGGGGATTAATGGCTACACCTTC.

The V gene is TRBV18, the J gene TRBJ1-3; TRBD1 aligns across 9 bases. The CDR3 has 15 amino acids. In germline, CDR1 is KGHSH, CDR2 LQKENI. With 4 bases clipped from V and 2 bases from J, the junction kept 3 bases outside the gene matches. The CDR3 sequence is CASSRTGEAGNTIYF. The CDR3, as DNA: TGTGCCAGCTCACGGACAGGGGAGGCTGGAAACACCATATATTTT. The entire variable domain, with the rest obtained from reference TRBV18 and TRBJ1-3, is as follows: NAGVMQNPRHLVRRRGQEARLRCSPMKGHSHVYWYRQLPEEGLKFMVYLQKENIIDESGMPKERFSAEFPKEGPSILRIQQVVRGDSAAYFCASSRTGEAGNTIYFGEGSWLTVV.